This TCR beta chain originates from a study of shared clonotypes between healthy human individuals. Germline V CDR1 and CDR2: SGHKS, YYEKEE (reference sequence). CDR3 length: 16 amino acids. The ends lost 4 bases at V and 2 bases at J; junction bases unmatched: 9. Clones were sequenced by immunoSEQ multiplex PCR, and TCRdb holds only the in-frame ones, with some missing. This sample has approximately 2,300,000 clones, with 85% to 95% found just once. This clonotype was sampled from a man aged 18 to 29 in good health. Some clones in this sample may be carry-over from other donors' samples. Sequenced sample: naive CD4+ T cells from PBMCs. The subset was: CD45RA+ positively selected. The chain employs TRBV5-5 and TRBJ2-3; 8 positions agree with TRBD1. DNA of the CDR3: TGTGCCAGCAGCCTGAGCCGGGACAGGTACACAGATACGCAGTATTTT. Protein: CASSLSRDRYTDTQYF.